The 31 T cell receptor beta chains below all came from one sample that was sequenced in a study of blood T cells in healthy people across ages. The authors ran a second PCR of 7 to 11 cycles using a sample-barcoded 5' primer and a J-beta primer mix. Each CDR3 protein gets one entry after TCRdb re-called the 5' RACE reads with MiXCR. The repertoire holds 350,000 to 450,000 distinct CDR3 sequences, with over 45% as singletons. The sample consisted of blood. Every receptor here comes from a man in his fifties or sixties in good health.

There are many counts of this clonotype. The chain joins TRBV3-1 to TRBJ1-4, with a possible D match to TRBD1 (5 bases). The CDR3 covers 14 residues. V dropped 8 bases and J dropped 0 bases, with 10 bases sitting between them. Per the germline V gene, CDR1 is LGHDT and CDR2 is YNNKEL (reference sequence). CDR3 loop: CASGGVATNEKLFF. The CDR3 nucleotides are TGTGCCAGCGGAGGGGTCGCAACTAATGAAAAACTGTTTTTT.

This clonotype was counted a few times. The rearrangement uses TRBV18 and TRBJ1-2; D is perhaps TRBD1 (6 bases). V was pared by 4 bases and J by 7 bases, with 13 bases between. This CDR3 is 13 amino acids long. Germline V gene sequence: CDR1 KGHSH, CDR2 LQKENI. In DNA form, the CDR3 reads TGTGCCAGCTCACGGGACAAAGGTGGTGGCTACACCTTC. This codes for CASSRDKGGGYTF.

The rearrangement joins TRBV12-3 or TRBV12-4 to TRBJ2-4; D is perhaps TRBD1 or TRBD2 (6 bases each). The CDR3 runs 13 residues. The V and J ends lost 4 bases and 5 bases respectively, with 9 bases between them. Here the CDR3 reads CASSYGGENIQYF. DNA of the CDR3: TGTGCCAGCAGTTACGGGGGCGAAAACATTCAGTACTTC.

The rearrangement uses TRBV9 and TRBJ2-6; D is uncertain. Trimming removed 3 bases at V and 0 bases at J, with 10 bases between. The CDR3 loop spans 16 amino acids. Germline loops: CDR1 SGDLS, CDR2 YYNGEE. CDR3 residues: CASSARIRSGANVLTF. CDR3 sequence (DNA): TGTGCCAGCAGCGCCAGGATCCGCTCTGGGGCCAACGTCCTGACTTTC.

V is TRBV12-3 or TRBV12-4 and J is TRBJ2-5, with D uncertain. Trimming left V 3 bases short and J 5 bases short, with 10 bases between. This CDR3 comprises 13 residues. The CDR3 nucleotides are TGTGCCAGCAGTTTGGGCTGGGGTGAGACCCAGTACTTC. This codes for CASSLGWGETQYF.

The chain employs TRBV7-2 and TRBJ2-1, with TRBD2 identical over 9 bases. Germline lookup yields CDR1 SGHTA and CDR2 FQGNSA. Losses at the gene ends were 3 bases for V and 7 bases for J; bases not matched to a gene: 7. This CDR3 contains 15 residues. CDR3 region: CASSFESGRFNEQFF. The CDR3, as DNA: TGTGCCAGCAGCTTCGAGAGCGGGAGGTTTAATGAGCAGTTCTTC.

This clonotype occurred many times. This chain connects TRBV7-9 to TRBJ1-6; D is possibly TRBD1 (5 bases). Germline CDR1 SEHNR, CDR2 FQNEAQ (reference sequence). Deletions cut 6 bases from V and 7 bases from J, with 7 bases between. The CDR3 covers 12 residues. CDR3 nucleotides: TGTGCCAGCAGAGAGGGGAATTCACCCCTCCACTTT. This codes for CASREGNSPLHF.

The rearrangement joins TRBV7-9 to TRBJ2-3; D possibly matches TRBD1 or TRBD2 (6 bases each). Germline CDR1 reads SEHNR; CDR2 reads FQNEAQ (reference sequence). Trimming took off 8 bases at V and 1 base at J, with 13 bases between the two ends. The length of the CDR3 is 14 residues. In DNA, the CDR3 is TGTGCCAGCGCGACGGGGGCGGGCACAGATACGCAGTATTTT. Its translation: CASATGAGTDTQYF.

This chain links TRBV12-5 with TRBJ2-3, with 10 bases lining up with TRBD2. The CDR3 is 16 residues long. Germline V lookup: CDR1 LGHNT, CDR2 FRNRAP. V trimming: 7 bases; J trimming: 1 base; junction bases outside the gene matches: 8. The CDR3 spells CASATSGGARTDTQYF. The CDR3 coding sequence is TGTGCTAGTGCCACCAGCGGGGGGGCCCGCACAGATACGCAGTATTTT.

The chain carries TRBV25-1 and TRBJ1-2; possible D gene TRBD1, 5 bases. Germline loops: CDR1 MGHDK, CDR2 SYGVNS. The CDR3 sequence is 14 residues long. Between the trimmed V and J ends, which lost 7 bases and 2 bases, there was a span of 14 bases. CDR3 sequence reads: CASKGDWGNYGYTF. DNA for the CDR3: TGTGCCAGCAAGGGCGACTGGGGGAACTATGGCTACACCTTC.

A remark on this clonotype: A much bigger clone sits one base away, suggesting this may be a read error. The genes are TRBV4-3 and TRBJ2-6, with D perhaps matching TRBD1 (5 bases). The CDR3 loop spans 14 amino acids. Germline CDR1 is LGHNA and CDR2 is YSLEER. The DNA for the CDR3 is TGCGCCAGCAGCCAAGCAGCTGGGGCCAACGTCCAGACTTTC. It specifies CASSQAAGANVQTF.

The J gene is TRBJ1-4, the V gene TRBV7-9; 10 bases are shared with TRBD1. There are 14 residues in the CDR3. With 6 bases clipped from V and 7 bases from J, the junction kept 5 bases outside the gene matches. Germline V gives CDR1 SEHNR, CDR2 FQNEAQ (reference sequence). The CDR3 nucleotides are TGTGCCAGCAGTCCGGACAGGGGGAGTGAAAAACTGTTTTTT. It translates to CASSPDRGSEKLFF.

The chain has TRBV6-6 and TRBJ2-7, with D unresolved. CDR1 MNHNY and CDR2 SVGAGI come from the germline V gene (reference sequence). Trimming took off 6 bases at V and 7 bases at J, with 16 bases between the two ends. The CDR3 sequence is 13 residues long. CDR3 bases: TGTGCCAGCAGCCAGGACCCCTCTAGGGAGCAGTACTTC. It yields the protein CASSQDPSREQYF.

The chain employs TRBV5-5 and TRBJ2-5; D tentatively fits TRBD1 or TRBD2 (5 bases each). Germline loops: CDR1 SGHKS, CDR2 YYEKEE (reference sequence). V was clipped by 5 bases and J by 5 bases, with 16 bases between them. The CDR3 has 14 residues. The CDR3 protein is CASRPEGSWETQYF. The DNA of the CDR3 is TGTGCCAGCAGGCCTGAGGGGAGTTGGGAGACCCAGTACTTC.

Comments on this clonotype: One end of the junction fails to match germline, which may point to a read error. V usage is TRBV15 and J usage is TRBJ2-3; 9 bases fit TRBD1. Germline CDR1 reads LNHNV; CDR2 reads YYDKDF (reference sequence). CDR3 length: 15 amino acids. CDR3 region: CATSRGQGGADTQSF. CDR3 in DNA: TGTGCCACCAGCAGGGGACAGGGAGGGGCAGATACGCAGTCTTTT.

This chain links TRBV29-1 with TRBJ2-5; TRBD1 agrees at 7 bases. The CDR3 loop spans 13 amino acids. Germline values: CDR1 SQVTM, CDR2 ANQGSEA. V shed 6 bases and J 3 bases; nucleotides not matched to a gene: 7. In nucleotides, the CDR3 is TGCAGCGTCCTACAGGGGAGCAAAGAGACCCAGTACTTC. Encoded protein: CSVLQGSKETQYF.

This chain links TRBV11-1 with TRBJ2-5; a possible D gene is TRBD2 (6 bases). The CDR3 covers 16 residues. CDR1 is SGHAT and CDR2 is FQDESV in the germline V gene (reference sequence). Deletions cut 2 bases from V and 5 bases from J, with 18 bases between. CDR3 residues: CASSLHGAGKEETQYF. CDR3 in DNA: TGTGCCAGCAGCTTACACGGAGCGGGCAAGGAGGAGACCCAGTACTTC.

This clonotype was counted ten times or more. The V gene is TRBV27, the J gene TRBJ2-1; 9 bases align to TRBD2. CDR1 is MNHEY and CDR2 is SMNVEV in the germline V gene (reference sequence). The CDR3 is made up of 18 amino acids. V gave up 2 bases and J gave up 6 bases; unmatched junction bases: 14. Here the CDR3 DNA reads TGTGCCAGCAGTTTAAGTGTTGGAGTGAGCGGGGGGACCAATGAGCAGTTCTTC. This gives the protein CASSLSVGVSGGTNEQFF.

A note on this clonotype: Since a much larger clone is just one base distant, this may be a read error. The chain links TRBV2 to TRBJ2-3; D is uncertain. Germline V lookup: CDR1 SNHLY, CDR2 FYNNEI. CDR3 size: 12 residues. V lost 6 bases and J 2 bases, leaving 6 bases between the germline ends. The chain's CDR3 is CASRLHTDTQYF. The CDR3 DNA reads TGTGCCAGCAGGCTACACACAGATACGCAGTATTTT.

This rearrangement joins TRBV6-1 to TRBJ2-1; 8 bases fit TRBD2. Germline values: CDR1 MNHNS, CDR2 SASEGT. V lost 6 bases and J lost 4; bases outside the gene matches: 5. The length of the CDR3 is 14 residues. The CDR3 protein is CASSGGGNYNEQFF. The CDR3 DNA follows: TGTGCCAGCAGCGGGGGGGGGAATTACAATGAGCAGTTCTTC.

This clonotype was seen only a few times. This chain joins TRBV29-1 and TRBJ2-1; D unclear. The V end was cut by 6 bases, the J end by 0 bases, with 12 bases between. The CDR3 loop spans 14 amino acids. Germline V CDR1 and CDR2: SQVTM, ANQGSEA. The CDR3 coding sequence is TGCAGCGTGGTTGGTATAAGCTCCTACAATGAGCAGTTCTTC. It encodes CSVVGISSYNEQFF.

The V and J genes are TRBV4-2 and TRBJ2-4; 7 nucleotides match TRBD1. The J call may be wrong; the DNA end is better matched by TRBJ2-7. Germline CDR1 is LGHNA and CDR2 is YNFKEQ. The CDR3 is 12 amino acids. CDR3 nucleotide sequence: TGTGCCAGCCGGGACAGCCGCTACGAGCAGTACTTC. Translated: CASRDSRYEQYF.

The chain recombines TRBV5-1 with TRBJ2-7; D may correspond to TRBD1 or TRBD2 (5 bases each). The J call may be incorrect, as the DNA end agrees better with TRBJ2-5. From germline, CDR1 is SGHRS and CDR2 YFSETQ. This CDR3 region has 15 residues. The CDR3 nucleotides are TGCGCCAGCAGCCTCGGGGCAGGGCGTCGAGAGACCCAGTACTTC. The encoded protein is CASSLGAGRRETQYF.

There are a few counts of this clonotype. J is TRBJ1-1 and V is TRBV29-1; 8 bases map to TRBD1. Germline V gives CDR1 SQVTM, CDR2 ANQGSEA. The J segment lost 0 bases and the V segment lost 7 bases, leaving 7 bases of the junction unmatched. The CDR3 length is 14 residues. The DNA for the CDR3 is TGCAGCGCCGGACAGGGTACGATGAACACTGAAGCTTTCTTT. Translation gives CSAGQGTMNTEAFF. Full variable domain (remainder filled in from reference TRBV29-1 and TRBJ1-1): SAVISQKPSRDICQRGTSLTIQCQVDSQVTMMFWYRQQPGQSLTLIATANQGSEATYESGFVIDKFPISRPNLTFSTLTVSNMSPEDSSIYLCSAGQGTMNTEAFFGQGTRLTVV.

V is TRBV4-3 and J is TRBJ1-2; 7 bases fit TRBD1. The V and J ends lost 4 bases and 7 bases, in that order; junction bases with no gene match: 9. Germline CDR1 and CDR2: LGHNA and YSLEER. The CDR3 has 14 amino acids. For the CDR3, the DNA is TGCGCCAGCAGCCCCCAGACAGGGCCGACTGGCTACACCTTC. Translating it yields CASSPQTGPTGYTF.

This clonotype was found a few times. V usage is TRBV2 and J usage is TRBJ2-4; 8 bases are shared with TRBD2. The better agreement between TRBJ2-7 and the DNA end casts doubt on the J call. Germline V gives CDR1 SNHLY, CDR2 FYNNEI. The CDR3 runs 15 residues. CDR3 in DNA: TGTGCCAGCAGTGCCCTGCAAGCGGGAGCGAACGAGCAGTACTTC. This sequence encodes CASSALQAGANEQYF.

The chain combines TRBV18 with TRBJ2-5; D is unclear. Germline CDR1 is KGHSH and CDR2 is LQKENI. Between the trimmed V and J ends, which lost 2 bases and 11 bases, there was a span of 15 bases. The CDR3 is 13 amino acids. The CDR3 DNA is TGTGCCAGCTCACCATTAGATACCAATGAGCAGTACTTC. It translates to CASSPLDTNEQYF.

The chain couples TRBV7-2 to TRBJ2-7; D remains unclear. V was shortened by 0 bases and J by 3 bases, with 3 bases between the two germline ends. Germline loops: CDR1 SGHTA, CDR2 FQGNSA. This CDR3 comprises 12 residues. CDR3 sequence: CASSLAYYEQYF. The CDR3 bases are TGTGCCAGCAGCTTAGCTTACTACGAGCAGTACTTC.

This sequence joins TRBV20-1 and TRBJ2-7; D is unclear. The CDR3 length is 13 residues. With 1 base removed from V and 1 base from J, the gap between germline ends came to 8 bases. Germline-derived CDR1 and CDR2 are DFQATT and SNEGSKA (reference sequence). CDR3 coding DNA: TGCAGTGCTAGAGTCGACGGATCCTACGAGCAGTACTTC. This sequence encodes CSARVDGSYEQYF.

The chain recombines TRBV7-9 with TRBJ2-4; D gene unclear. Per the germline V gene, CDR1 is SEHNR and CDR2 is FQNEAQ (reference sequence). The CDR3 runs to 11 residues. V lost 1 base and J lost 8, with 3 bases in between. In DNA form, the CDR3 reads TGTGCCAGCAGCTTAGGGGACATTCAGTACTTC. Amino acid sequence: CASSLGDIQYF.

The chain employs TRBV6-1 and TRBJ2-1; 7 positions match TRBD1. The germline V gene has CDR1 MNHNS and CDR2 SASEGT. After removal of 6 bases from V and 2 bases from J, the junction contained 4 bases not matched to a gene. The CDR3 loop spans 14 amino acids. Written as DNA, the CDR3 is TGTGCCAGCAGGTCAGGGGGAACCTACAATGAGCAGTTCTTC. Protein product: CASRSGGTYNEQFF.